The source of this TCR beta chain is a study of shared clonotypes between healthy human individuals. Study results and caveats: It was the non-shared clonotypes that had lower generation probabilities than clonotypes shared by all four donors. Sampling was confined to blood; repertoires within tissues likely differ.

Genomic DNA belonging to each subset was distributed in equal measure over several immunoSEQ plates. Assay used: immunoSEQ multiplex PCR; TCRdb lists only in-frame clones, some missing. The sample carries more than 1.2 million clones, approximately 98.5% recorded once. The CDR3 has 11 residues. Germline CDR1 and CDR2: LNHDA and SQIVND (reference sequence). The V and J ends lost 8 bases and 8 bases respectively, with 12 bases between them. None of the donors, who were healthy HIV-negative adults, had recently had acute infections or vaccinations. With respect to this clone: Its antigen is still unknown.

The sequencing input was naive CD4+ T cells sorted from blood. Subset meaning: CD45RA+ positively selected. V usage is TRBV19 and J usage is TRBJ1-1; tentative D call: TRBD1 (6 bases). The sequence was collected from a man aged 25-40 years in good health. The CDR3 region is CASPDSNEAFF. For the CDR3, the DNA is TGTGCCAGTCCGGACAGTAACGAAGCTTTCTTT.